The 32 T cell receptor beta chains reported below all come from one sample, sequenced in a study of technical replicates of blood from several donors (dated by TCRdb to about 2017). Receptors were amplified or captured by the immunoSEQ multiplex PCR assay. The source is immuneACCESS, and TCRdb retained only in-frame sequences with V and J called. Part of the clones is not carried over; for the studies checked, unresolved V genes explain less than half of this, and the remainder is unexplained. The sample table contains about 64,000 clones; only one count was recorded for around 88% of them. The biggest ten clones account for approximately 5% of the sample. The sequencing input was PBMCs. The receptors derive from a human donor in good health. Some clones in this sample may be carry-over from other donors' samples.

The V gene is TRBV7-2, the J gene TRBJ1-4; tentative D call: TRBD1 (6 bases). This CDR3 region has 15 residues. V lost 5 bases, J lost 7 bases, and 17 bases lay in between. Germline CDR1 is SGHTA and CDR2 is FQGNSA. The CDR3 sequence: CASSPLTGNGEKLFF. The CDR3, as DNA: TGTGCCAGCAGCCCTTTAACAGGGAACGGTGAAAAACTGTTTTTT. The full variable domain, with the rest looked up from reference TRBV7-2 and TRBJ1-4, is GAGVSQSPSNKVTEKGKDVELRCDPISGHTALYWYRQSLGQGLEFLIYFQGNSAPDKSGLPSDRFSAERTGGSVSTLTIQRTQQEDSAVYLCASSPLTGNGEKLFFGSGTQLSVL.

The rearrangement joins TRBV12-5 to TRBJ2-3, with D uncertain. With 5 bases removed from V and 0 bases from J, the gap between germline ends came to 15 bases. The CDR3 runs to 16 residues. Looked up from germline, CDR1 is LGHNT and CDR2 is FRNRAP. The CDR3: CASGPRIPLSTDTQYF. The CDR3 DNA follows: TGTGCTAGTGGTCCCCGTATTCCCCTTAGCACAGATACGCAGTATTTT.

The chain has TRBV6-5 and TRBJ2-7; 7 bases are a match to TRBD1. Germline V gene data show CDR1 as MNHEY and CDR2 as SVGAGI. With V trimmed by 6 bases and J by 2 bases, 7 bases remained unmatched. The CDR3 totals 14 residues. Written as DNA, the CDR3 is TGTGCCAGCAGAAAAGACAGGGTGACCTACGAGCAGTACTTC. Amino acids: CASRKDRVTYEQYF.

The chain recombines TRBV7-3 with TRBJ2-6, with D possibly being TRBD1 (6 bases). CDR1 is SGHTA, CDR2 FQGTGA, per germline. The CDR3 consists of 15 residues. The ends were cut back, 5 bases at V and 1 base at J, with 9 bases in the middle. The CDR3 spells CASSGTGSGANVLTF. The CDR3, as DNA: TGTGCCAGCAGCGGAACAGGGTCTGGGGCCAACGTCCTGACTTTC.

Here the CDR3 DNA reads TGTGCCACCAGCAGAGATTTAGGGGGCACTGAAGCTTTCTTT. Translated, it gives CATSRDLGGTEAFF. The V gene is TRBV15, the J gene TRBJ1-1; tentatively, D is TRBD1 (6 bases). Trimming left V 0 bases short and J 4 bases short, with 9 bases between. The CDR3 loop spans 14 amino acids. From germline, CDR1 is LNHNV and CDR2 YYDKDF (reference sequence).

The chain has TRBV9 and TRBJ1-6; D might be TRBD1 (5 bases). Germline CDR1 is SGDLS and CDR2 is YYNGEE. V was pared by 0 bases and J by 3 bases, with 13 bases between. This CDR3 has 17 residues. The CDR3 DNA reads TGTGCCAGCAGCGTAGACCTGGCGGGGGGCTATAATTCACCCCTCCACTTT. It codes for CASSVDLAGGYNSPLHF.

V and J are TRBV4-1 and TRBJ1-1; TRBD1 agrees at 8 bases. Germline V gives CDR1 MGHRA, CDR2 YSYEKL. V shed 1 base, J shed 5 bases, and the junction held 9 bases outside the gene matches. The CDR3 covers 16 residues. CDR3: CASSQGRRTGKTEAFF. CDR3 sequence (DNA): TGCGCCAGCAGCCAAGGTCGCCGGACAGGGAAAACTGAAGCTTTCTTT.

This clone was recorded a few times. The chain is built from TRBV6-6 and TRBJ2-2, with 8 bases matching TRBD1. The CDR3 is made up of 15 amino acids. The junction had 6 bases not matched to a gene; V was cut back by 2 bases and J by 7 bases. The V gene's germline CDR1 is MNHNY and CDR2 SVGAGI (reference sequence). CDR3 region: CASSYRDRSNGELFF. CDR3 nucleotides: TGTGCCAGCAGTTACCGGGACAGGTCGAACGGGGAGCTGTTTTTT.

CDR3 sequence reads: CASSQIGQETQYF. As DNA, the CDR3 is TGTGCCAGCAGCCAAATCGGCCAAGAGACCCAGTACTTC. The chain couples TRBV7-2 to TRBJ2-5, with D unclear. Germline CDR1 and CDR2: SGHTA and FQGNSA. The CDR3 has 13 amino acids. With 5 bases removed from V and 1 base from J, the gap between germline ends came to 8 bases. Complete variable domain (other parts from reference TRBV7-2 and TRBJ2-5): GAGVSQSPSNKVTEKGKDVELRCDPISGHTALYWYRQSLGQGLEFLIYFQGNSAPDKSGLPSDRFSAERTGGSVSTLTIQRTQQEDSAVYLCASSQIGQETQYFGPGTRLLVL.

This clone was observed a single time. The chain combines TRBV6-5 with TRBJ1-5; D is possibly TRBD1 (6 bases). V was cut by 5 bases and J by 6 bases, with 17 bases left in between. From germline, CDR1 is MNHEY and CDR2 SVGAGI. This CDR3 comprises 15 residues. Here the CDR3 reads CASSKSTGSGQPQHF. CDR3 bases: TGTGCCAGCAGTAAATCTACAGGGTCGGGTCAGCCCCAGCATTTT.

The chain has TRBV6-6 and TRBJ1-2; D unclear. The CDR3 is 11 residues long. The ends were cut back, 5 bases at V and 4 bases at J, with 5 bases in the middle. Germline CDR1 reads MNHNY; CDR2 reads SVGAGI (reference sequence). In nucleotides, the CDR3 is TGTGCCAGCAGTAACATCTATGGCTACACCTTC. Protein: CASSNIYGYTF.

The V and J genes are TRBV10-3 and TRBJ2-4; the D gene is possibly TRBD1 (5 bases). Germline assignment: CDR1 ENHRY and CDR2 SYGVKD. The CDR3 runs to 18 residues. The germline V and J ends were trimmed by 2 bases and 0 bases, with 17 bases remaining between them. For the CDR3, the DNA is TGTGCCATCAGTGAGAGGATTCATAAGGGGCTAGCCAAAAACATTCAGTACTTC. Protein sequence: CAISERIHKGLAKNIQYF.

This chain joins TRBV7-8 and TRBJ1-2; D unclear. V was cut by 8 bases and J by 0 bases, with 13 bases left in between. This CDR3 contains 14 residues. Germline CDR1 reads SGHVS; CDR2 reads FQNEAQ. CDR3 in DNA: TGTGCCAGCGGTTCGATAGTTCCTAACTATGGCTACACCTTC. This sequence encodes CASGSIVPNYGYTF.

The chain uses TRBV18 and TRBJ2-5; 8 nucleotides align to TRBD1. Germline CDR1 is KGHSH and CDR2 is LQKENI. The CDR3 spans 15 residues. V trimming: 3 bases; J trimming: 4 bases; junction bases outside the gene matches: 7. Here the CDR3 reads CASSPPGGWGETQYF. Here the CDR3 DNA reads TGTGCCAGCTCACCCCCAGGGGGCTGGGGAGAGACCCAGTACTTC.

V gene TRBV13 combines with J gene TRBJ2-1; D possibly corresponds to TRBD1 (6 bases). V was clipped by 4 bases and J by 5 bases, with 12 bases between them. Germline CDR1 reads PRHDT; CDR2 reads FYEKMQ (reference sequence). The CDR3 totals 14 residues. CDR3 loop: CASSSVTGNNEQFF. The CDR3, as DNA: TGTGCCAGCAGCTCTGTCACAGGGAACAATGAGCAGTTCTTC.

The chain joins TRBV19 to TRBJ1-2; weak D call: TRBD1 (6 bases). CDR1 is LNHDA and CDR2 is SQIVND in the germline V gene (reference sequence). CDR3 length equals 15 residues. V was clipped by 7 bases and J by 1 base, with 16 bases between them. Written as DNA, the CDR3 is TGTGCCAGTACATCAGCGGGGGGCCGTAACTATGGCTACACCTTC. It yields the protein CASTSAGGRNYGYTF.

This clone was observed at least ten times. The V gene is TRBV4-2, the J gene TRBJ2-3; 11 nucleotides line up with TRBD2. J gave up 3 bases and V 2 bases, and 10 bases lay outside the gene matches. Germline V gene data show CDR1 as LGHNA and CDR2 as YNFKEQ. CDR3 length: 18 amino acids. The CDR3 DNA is TGTGCCAGCAGCCAAAATATAGCGGGAGGGCCGTCTACAGATACGCAGTATTTT. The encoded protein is CASSQNIAGGPSTDTQYF.

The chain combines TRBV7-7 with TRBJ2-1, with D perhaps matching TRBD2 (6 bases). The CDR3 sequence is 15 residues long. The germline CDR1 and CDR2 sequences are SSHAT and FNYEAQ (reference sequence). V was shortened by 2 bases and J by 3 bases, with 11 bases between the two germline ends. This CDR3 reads CASSLTAGSYNEQFF. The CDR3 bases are TGTGCCAGCAGCTTAACGGCGGGGAGCTACAATGAGCAGTTCTTC. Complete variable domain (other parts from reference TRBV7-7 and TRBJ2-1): GAGVSQSPRYKVTKRGQDVTLRCDPISSHATLYWYQQALGQGPEFLTYFNYEAQPDKSGLPSDRFSAERPEGSISTLTIQRTEQRDSAMYRCASSLTAGSYNEQFFGPGTRLTVL.

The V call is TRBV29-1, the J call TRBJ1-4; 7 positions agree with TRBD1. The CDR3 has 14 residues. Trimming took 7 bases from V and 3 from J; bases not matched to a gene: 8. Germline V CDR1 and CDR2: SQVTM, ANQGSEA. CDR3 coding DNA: TGCAGCGCCTACTTCGGACAGGCTAATGAAAAACTGTTTTTT. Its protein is CSAYFGQANEKLFF.

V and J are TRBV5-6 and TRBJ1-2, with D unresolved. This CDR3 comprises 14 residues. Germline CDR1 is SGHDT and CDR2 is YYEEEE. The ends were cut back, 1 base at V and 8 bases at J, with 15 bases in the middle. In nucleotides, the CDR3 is TGTGCCAGCAGCTTGAGCAGGTCTCGGGGAGGCTACACCTTC. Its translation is CASSLSRSRGGYTF.

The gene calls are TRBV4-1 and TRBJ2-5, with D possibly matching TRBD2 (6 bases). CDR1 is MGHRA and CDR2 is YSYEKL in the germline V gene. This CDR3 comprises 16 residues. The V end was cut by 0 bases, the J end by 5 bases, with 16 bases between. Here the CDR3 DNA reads TGCGCCAGCAGCCAAGATGGGGCGGGGTGGGGGGAGACCCAGTACTTC. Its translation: CASSQDGAGWGETQYF.

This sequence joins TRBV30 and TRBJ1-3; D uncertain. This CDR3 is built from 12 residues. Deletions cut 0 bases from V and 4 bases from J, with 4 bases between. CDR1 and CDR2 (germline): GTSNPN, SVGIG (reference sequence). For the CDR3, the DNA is TGTGCCTGGAGTGTAGCCGGAAACACCATATATTTT. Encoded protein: CAWSVAGNTIYF.

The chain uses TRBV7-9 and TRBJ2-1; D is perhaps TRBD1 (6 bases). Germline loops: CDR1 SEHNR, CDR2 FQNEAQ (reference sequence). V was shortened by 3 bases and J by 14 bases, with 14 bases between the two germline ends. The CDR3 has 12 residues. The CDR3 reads CASSLIGTSKFF. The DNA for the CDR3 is TGTGCCAGCAGCTTGATCGGGACATCCAAGTTCTTC.

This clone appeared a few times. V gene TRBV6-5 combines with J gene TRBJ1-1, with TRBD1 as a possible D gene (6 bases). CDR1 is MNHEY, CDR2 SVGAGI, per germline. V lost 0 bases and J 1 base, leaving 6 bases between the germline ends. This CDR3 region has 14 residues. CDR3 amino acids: CASSYSQGNTEAFF. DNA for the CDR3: TGTGCCAGCAGTTACTCACAGGGGAACACTGAAGCTTTCTTT.

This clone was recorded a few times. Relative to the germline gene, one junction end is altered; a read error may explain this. CDR3 residues: CAISDRVFSF. In nucleotides, the CDR3 is TGTGCCATCAGTGACAGGGTCTTCTCCTTC. The chain recombines TRBV10-3 with TRBJ1-2; maybe TRBD1 (5 bases). This CDR3 has 10 amino acids. The germline V gene has CDR1 ENHRY and CDR2 SYGVKD.

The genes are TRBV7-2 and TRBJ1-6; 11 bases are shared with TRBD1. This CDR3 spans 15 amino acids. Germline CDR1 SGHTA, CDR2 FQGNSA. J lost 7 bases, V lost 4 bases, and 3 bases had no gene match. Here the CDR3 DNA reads TGTGCCAGCAGCTACCGGGACAGGGGGAATTCACCCCTCCACTTT. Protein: CASSYRDRGNSPLHF.

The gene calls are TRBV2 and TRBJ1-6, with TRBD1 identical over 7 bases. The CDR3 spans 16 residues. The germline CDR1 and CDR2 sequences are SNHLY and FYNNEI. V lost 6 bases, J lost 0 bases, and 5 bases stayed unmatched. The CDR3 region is CASRRDSSSYNSPLHF. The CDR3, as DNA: TGTGCCAGCAGGAGGGACAGTAGCTCCTATAATTCACCCCTCCACTTT.

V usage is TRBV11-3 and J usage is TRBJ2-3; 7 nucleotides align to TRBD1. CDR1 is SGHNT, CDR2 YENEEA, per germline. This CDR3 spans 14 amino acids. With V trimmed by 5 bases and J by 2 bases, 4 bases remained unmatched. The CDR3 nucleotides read TGTGCCAGCAGCATCGGGACAGACACAGATACGCAGTATTTT. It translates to CASSIGTDTDTQYF.

The CDR3 DNA reads TGCGCCAGCAGACCCGGGACAGGGGGATCCAGGGGCGAGCAGTACTTC. This gives the protein CASRPGTGGSRGEQYF. This rearrangement joins TRBV5-1 to TRBJ2-7; 11 bases align to TRBD1. The V gene's germline CDR1 is SGHRS and CDR2 YFSETQ. The CDR3 covers 16 residues. V lost 5 bases and J lost 6; bases outside the gene matches: 13.

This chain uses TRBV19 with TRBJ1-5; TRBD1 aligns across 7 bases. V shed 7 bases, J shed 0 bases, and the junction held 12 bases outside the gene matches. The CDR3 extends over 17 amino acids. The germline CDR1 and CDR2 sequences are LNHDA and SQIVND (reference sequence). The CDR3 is CASTPRGGTVSNQPQHF. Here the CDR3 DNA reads TGTGCCAGTACCCCCCGGGGGGGGACAGTTAGCAATCAGCCCCAGCATTTT.

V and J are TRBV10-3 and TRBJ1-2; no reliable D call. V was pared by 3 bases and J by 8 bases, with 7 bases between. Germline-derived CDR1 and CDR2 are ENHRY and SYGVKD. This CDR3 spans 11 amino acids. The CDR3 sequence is CAISEARGYTF. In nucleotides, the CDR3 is TGTGCCATCAGTGAAGCGCGGGGCTACACCTTC.

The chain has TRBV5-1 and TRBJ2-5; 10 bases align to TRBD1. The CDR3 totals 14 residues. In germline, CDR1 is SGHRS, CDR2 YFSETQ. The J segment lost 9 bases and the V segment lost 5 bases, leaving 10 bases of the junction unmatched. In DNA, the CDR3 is TGCGCCAGCAGGGGACAGGGGAAGGTTTCGGCCCAGTACTTC. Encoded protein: CASRGQGKVSAQYF.